The sequence of this T cell receptor (beta chain) was determined in a study of post-analysis software for immune sequencing data. The sample holds many counts of this clonotype. Its antigen remains unidentified. Study-wide findings and caveats: Compared with controls, patients had more of roughly five TRBV segments, including TRBV5-6, TRBV5-1 and TRBV20-1. Comparison with controls showed significantly lower normalized Chao1 diversity in multiple sclerosis patients.

cDNA libraries of TCR beta carried unique molecular identifiers. T cells numbering roughly 0.9 to 10 million yielded cDNA molecules that totaled about 500,000. TCRdb re-derived calls from the PCR reads in MiXCR, one entry per CDR3 protein. Among 350,000 to 450,000 distinct CDR3 sequences listed, roughly 40% were seen once. The CDR3 extends over 12 amino acids. V was clipped by 6 bases and J by 12 bases, with 15 bases between them. Germline V CDR1 and CDR2: MDHEN, SYDVKM. The sequence derives from a girl under 10 years old with multiple sclerosis. The sample taken for sequencing was blood. The chain uses TRBV28 and TRBJ2-1; D perhaps matches TRBD2 (5 bases). The CDR3 DNA follows: TGTGCCAGCAGCCAATCGGGGTCAGGGCAGTTCTTC. This encodes CASSQSGSGQFF.